A selection of T cell receptor beta chains follows, all from one sample in a study of cytomegalovirus exposure and HLA in healthy donors. The protocol was immunoSEQ multiplex PCR, while the TCRdb copy is restricted to in-frame clones and leaves out a portion. The sample shows 170,000 or so clones, roughly three quarters of them seen only once. The sequencing sample was made of PBMCs. These receptors were collected from a woman in her fifties or sixties in good health and CMV-seropositive. Each CDR3 is given with its conserved first and last residue. The order of the fields is clone size, J gene, D gene, V gene, CDR3 DNA, CDR3 protein. A D gene is named only where the DNA matches it firmly. The listing skips clone size in some rows; elsewhere it reads once, few, many or a size class.

clone size: -
J gene: TRBJ2-7
D gene: TRBD1
V gene: TRBV27
CDR3 DNA: TGTGCCAGCAGTTTATCCTGGACAGGGGTCTCCTACGAGCAGTACTTC
CDR3 protein: CASSLSWTGVSYEQYF

clone size: -
J gene: TRBJ2-7
D gene: -
V gene: TRBV7-6
CDR3 DNA: TGTGCCAGCAGCTTAGCATATCAGGGCCACGAGCAGTACTTC
CDR3 protein: CASSLAYQGHEQYF

clone size: once
J gene: TRBJ2-2
D gene: -
V gene: TRBV28
CDR3 DNA: TGTGCCAGCAGAGGCGGGACCGGGGAGCTGTTTTTT
CDR3 protein: CASRGGTGELFF

clone size: few
J gene: TRBJ2-1
D gene: TRBD2
V gene: TRBV2
CDR3 DNA: TGTGCCAGTGAAAGACTAGCGGGGACCTACAATGAGCAGTTCTTC
CDR3 protein: CASERLAGTYNEQFF

clone size: -
J gene: TRBJ2-1
D gene: -
V gene: TRBV19
CDR3 DNA: TGTGCCAGTAGTATAGTAGGAGGCGGCCTCAATGAGCAGTTCTTC
CDR3 protein: CASSIVGGGLNEQFF

clone size: -
J gene: TRBJ1-5
D gene: -
V gene: TRBV6-5
CDR3 DNA: TGTGCCAGCAGTGAATACAGCACCAATCAGCCCCAGCATTTT
CDR3 protein: CASSEYSTNQPQHF

clone size: -
J gene: TRBJ1-2
D gene: -
V gene: TRBV29-1
CDR3 DNA: TGCAGCGCAGAAGGGAGTAACTATGGCTACACCTTC
CDR3 protein: CSAEGSNYGYTF

clone size: -
J gene: TRBJ1-2
D gene: -
V gene: TRBV7-2
CDR3 DNA: TGTGCCAGCAGCTTGGGTGGGCAGAACTATGGCTACACCTTC
CDR3 protein: CASSLGGQNYGYTF

clone size: once
J gene: TRBJ2-1
D gene: -
V gene: TRBV5-1
CDR3 DNA: TGCGCCAGCAGCCCCGGGGTCTCCTACAATGAGCAGTTCTTC
CDR3 protein: CASSPGVSYNEQFF

clone size: -
J gene: TRBJ1-6
D gene: -
V gene: TRBV30
CDR3 DNA: TGTGCCTGGAGTTTTCGGAATTCACCCCTCCACTTT
CDR3 protein: CAWSFRNSPLHF

clone size: -
J gene: TRBJ2-5
D gene: TRBD2
V gene: TRBV7-9
CDR3 DNA: TGTGCCAGCAGCTTAGGGCTAGCGGGGGCGTACCAAGAGACCCAGTACTTC
CDR3 protein: CASSLGLAGAYQETQYF

clone size: -
J gene: TRBJ2-1
D gene: TRBD2
V gene: TRBV7-2
CDR3 DNA: TGTGCCAGCGGTGCGGGGGGCCCCAATGAGCAGTTCTTC
CDR3 protein: CASGAGGPNEQFF

clone size: -
J gene: TRBJ2-7
D gene: -
V gene: TRBV9
CDR3 DNA: TGTGCCAGCAGCGTAGATGGTATAAGAGGATACGAGCAGTACTTC
CDR3 protein: CASSVDGIRGYEQYF

clone size: -
J gene: TRBJ1-2
D gene: TRBD1
V gene: TRBV2
CDR3 DNA: TGTGCCAGCAGTCCTCAGACCGGGACAGGGGAGTCTGGCTACACCTTC
CDR3 protein: CASSPQTGTGESGYTF

clone size: -
J gene: TRBJ2-3
D gene: TRBD2
V gene: TRBV7-7
CDR3 DNA: TGTGCCAGCAGCTTAGGACTAGCGGGGGCAGATACGCAGTATTTT
CDR3 protein: CASSLGLAGADTQYF

clone size: -
J gene: TRBJ1-1
D gene: -
V gene: TRBV7-9
CDR3 DNA: TGTTCCAGCAGCTTCGGGATTGAAGCTTTCTTT
CDR3 protein: CSSSFGIEAFF

clone size: -
J gene: TRBJ2-3
D gene: -
V gene: TRBV9
CDR3 DNA: TGTGCCAGCACCCAGGGGATGGGGACAGATACGCAGTATTTT
CDR3 protein: CASTQGMGTDTQYF

clone size: -
J gene: TRBJ2-1
D gene: -
V gene: TRBV10-3
CDR3 DNA: TGTGCCATCTTGGCAACGTCGGGTGAGCAGTTCTTC
CDR3 protein: CAILATSGEQFF

clone size: -
J gene: TRBJ2-3
D gene: TRBD2
V gene: TRBV7-6
CDR3 DNA: TGTGCCAGCACTACTAGCGGGAAAAGCACAGATACGCAGTATTTT
CDR3 protein: CASTTSGKSTDTQYF

clone size: -
J gene: TRBJ1-3
D gene: -
V gene: TRBV5-1
CDR3 DNA: TGCGCCAGCAGCTTGGGGCGGGCTAGTGGCGCCATATATTTT
CDR3 protein: CASSLGRASGAIYF

clone size: few
J gene: TRBJ1-2
D gene: TRBD1
V gene: TRBV5-8
CDR3 DNA: TGTGCCAGCAGCTTAAGGGGGCAAAACTATGGCTACACCTTC
CDR3 protein: CASSLRGQNYGYTF

clone size: once
J gene: TRBJ1-2
D gene: -
V gene: TRBV27
CDR3 DNA: TGTGCCAGCAGCCGAGACAGTAACTATGGCTACACCTTC
CDR3 protein: CASSRDSNYGYTF

clone size: -
J gene: TRBJ1-1
D gene: TRBD1
V gene: TRBV6-1
CDR3 DNA: TGTGCCAGCAAAAACACAGGGGGCGGCACTGAAGCTTTCTTT
CDR3 protein: CASKNTGGGTEAFF

clone size: -
J gene: TRBJ1-3
D gene: -
V gene: TRBV11-2
CDR3 DNA: TGTGCCAGCAGCTTAGGGCTACGGAGCACCATATATTTT
CDR3 protein: CASSLGLRSTIYF

clone size: -
J gene: TRBJ1-4
D gene: TRBD1
V gene: TRBV18
CDR3 DNA: TGTGCCAGCTCACCAAGGACAGGCTCGGAAAAACTGTTTTTT
CDR3 protein: CASSPRTGSEKLFF

clone size: -
J gene: TRBJ2-3
D gene: -
V gene: TRBV5-1
CDR3 DNA: TGCGCCAGCAGCTTGGAGGTGGGCAAAGATACGCAGTATTTT
CDR3 protein: CASSLEVGKDTQYF

clone size: -
J gene: TRBJ1-3
D gene: -
V gene: TRBV30
CDR3 DNA: TGTGCCTGGTATGGACAGCGAAACACCATATATTTT
CDR3 protein: CAWYGQRNTIYF

clone size: -
J gene: TRBJ2-1
D gene: TRBD2
V gene: TRBV4-1
CDR3 DNA: TGCGCCAGCAGCTCCGGGAGGACTAGTAGTTACAATGAGCAGTTCTTC
CDR3 protein: CASSSGRTSSYNEQFF

clone size: -
J gene: TRBJ2-2
D gene: TRBD2
V gene: TRBV27
CDR3 DNA: TGTGCCAGTCGCCCTGGGCTAGCGGGGGGGACGAACACCGGGGAGCTGTTTTTT
CDR3 protein: CASRPGLAGGTNTGELFF

clone size: -
J gene: TRBJ1-1
D gene: -
V gene: TRBV13
CDR3 DNA: TGTGCCAGCAGCTTAGGCCCCGGTGAAGCTTTCTTT
CDR3 protein: CASSLGPGEAFF

clone size: -
J gene: TRBJ2-2
D gene: -
V gene: TRBV19
CDR3 DNA: TGTGCCAGTCGTCCGGACAGATGGACCGGGGAGCTGTTTTTT
CDR3 protein: CASRPDRWTGELFF

clone size: -
J gene: TRBJ2-5
D gene: -
V gene: TRBV5-1
CDR3 DNA: TGCGCCAGCAGCTTAAGGGGTGGGGAGACCCAGTACTTC
CDR3 protein: CASSLRGGETQYF

clone size: -
J gene: TRBJ2-5
D gene: TRBD1
V gene: TRBV11-2
CDR3 DNA: TGTGCCAGCAGTCCGGACAGGGCCCAAGAGACCCAGTACTTC
CDR3 protein: CASSPDRAQETQYF

clone size: -
J gene: TRBJ1-3
D gene: -
V gene: TRBV6-5
CDR3 DNA: TGTGCCAGCAGTTACTCCACAGGTCCCGGAAACACCATATATTTT
CDR3 protein: CASSYSTGPGNTIYF

clone size: -
J gene: TRBJ1-4
D gene: -
V gene: TRBV9
CDR3 DNA: TGTGCCAGCAGCGTAGGGGGGGGCACCAGAACTAATGAAAAACTGTTTTTT
CDR3 protein: CASSVGGGTRTNEKLFF

clone size: -
J gene: TRBJ2-5
D gene: -
V gene: TRBV5-4
CDR3 DNA: TGTGCCAGCAGCTTGGGTCGGGGTCAGCAAGAGACCCAGTACTTC
CDR3 protein: CASSLGRGQQETQYF

clone size: -
J gene: TRBJ1-5
D gene: -
V gene: TRBV6-1
CDR3 DNA: TGTGCCAGCAGTGAAGATCCTACAGGGAGCAATCAGCCCCAGCATTTT
CDR3 protein: CASSEDPTGSNQPQHF

clone size: -
J gene: TRBJ2-1
D gene: TRBD2
V gene: TRBV10-1
CDR3 DNA: TGCGCCAGCAGTGAAAAGCGGGGGGCCTACAATGAGCAGTTCTTC
CDR3 protein: CASSEKRGAYNEQFF

clone size: few
J gene: TRBJ1-5
D gene: -
V gene: TRBV7-8
CDR3 DNA: TGTGCCAGCAGCTTAGGAGCGAAGGATCAGCCCCAGCATTTT
CDR3 protein: CASSLGAKDQPQHF

clone size: -
J gene: TRBJ2-1
D gene: TRBD2
V gene: TRBV5-1
CDR3 DNA: TGCGCCAGCAGCTTGGACCCCCGACTAGCGGGGGCTTACAATGAGCAGTTCTTC
CDR3 protein: CASSLDPRLAGAYNEQFF

clone size: -
J gene: TRBJ2-6
D gene: -
V gene: TRBV7-6
CDR3 DNA: TGTGCCAGCAGCTTAGGGGCGGGATTCTCCAACGTCCTGACTTTC
CDR3 protein: CASSLGAGFSNVLTF

clone size: -
J gene: TRBJ1-1
D gene: -
V gene: TRBV19
CDR3 DNA: TGTGCCACCAAAAGGGGCAGACGGGACACTGAAGCTTTCTTT
CDR3 protein: CATKRGRRDTEAFF

clone size: -
J gene: TRBJ2-2
D gene: TRBD2
V gene: TRBV19
CDR3 DNA: TGTGCCACCAGCCAGCGGGGGGGAACCGGGGAGCTGTTTTTT
CDR3 protein: CATSQRGGTGELFF

clone size: -
J gene: TRBJ1-1
D gene: -
V gene: TRBV10-3
CDR3 DNA: TGTGCCATCAGTGCAGACACTGAAGCTTTCTTT
CDR3 protein: CAISADTEAFF

clone size: -
J gene: TRBJ1-2
D gene: -
V gene: TRBV5-1
CDR3 DNA: TGCGCCAGCAGCTTGTCACCAGGGGAGCACGGCTACACCTTC
CDR3 protein: CASSLSPGEHGYTF

clone size: -
J gene: TRBJ1-4
D gene: TRBD1
V gene: TRBV6-5
CDR3 DNA: TGTGCCAGCAGGCCACAGGGGGCAAGTGAAAAACTGTTTTTT
CDR3 protein: CASRPQGASEKLFF

clone size: once
J gene: TRBJ2-5
D gene: -
V gene: TRBV4-1
CDR3 DNA: TGCGCCAGCAGCCCTCGTGGCGGAGGAGAGACCCAGTACTTC
CDR3 protein: CASSPRGGGETQYF